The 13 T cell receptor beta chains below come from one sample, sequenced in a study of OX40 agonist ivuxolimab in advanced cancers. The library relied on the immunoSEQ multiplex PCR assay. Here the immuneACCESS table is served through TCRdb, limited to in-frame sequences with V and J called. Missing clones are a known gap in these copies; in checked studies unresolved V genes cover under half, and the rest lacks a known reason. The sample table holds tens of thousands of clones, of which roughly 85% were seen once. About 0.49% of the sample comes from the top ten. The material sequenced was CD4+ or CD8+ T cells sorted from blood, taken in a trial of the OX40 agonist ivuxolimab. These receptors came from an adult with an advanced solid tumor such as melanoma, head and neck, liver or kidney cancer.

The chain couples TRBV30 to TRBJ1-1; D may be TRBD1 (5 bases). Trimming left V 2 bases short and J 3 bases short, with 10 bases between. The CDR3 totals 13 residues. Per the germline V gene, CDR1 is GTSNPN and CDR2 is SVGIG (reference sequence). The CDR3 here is CAWSPPGYTEAFF. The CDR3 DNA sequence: TGTGCCTGGAGTCCTCCAGGGTACACTGAAGCTTTCTTT.

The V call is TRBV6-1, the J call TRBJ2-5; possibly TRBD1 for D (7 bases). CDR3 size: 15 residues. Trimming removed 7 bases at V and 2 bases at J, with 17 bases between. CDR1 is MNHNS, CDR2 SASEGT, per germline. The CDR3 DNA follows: TGTGCCAGCACCAGGCAACAGGGGAGGCAAGAGACCCAGTACTTC. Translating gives CASTRQQGRQETQYF.

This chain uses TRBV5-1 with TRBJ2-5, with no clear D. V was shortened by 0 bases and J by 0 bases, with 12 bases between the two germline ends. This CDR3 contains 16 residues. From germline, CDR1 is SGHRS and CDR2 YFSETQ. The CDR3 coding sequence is TGCGCCAGCAGCTTGGGTAGACTCCAGTACCAAGAGACCCAGTACTTC. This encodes CASSLGRLQYQETQYF.

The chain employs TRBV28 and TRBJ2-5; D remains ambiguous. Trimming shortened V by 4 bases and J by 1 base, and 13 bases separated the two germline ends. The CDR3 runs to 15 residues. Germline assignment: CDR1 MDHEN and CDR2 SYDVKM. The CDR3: CASSSLRRPQETQYF. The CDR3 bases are TGTGCCAGCAGTTCCCTCAGGAGACCCCAAGAGACCCAGTACTTC. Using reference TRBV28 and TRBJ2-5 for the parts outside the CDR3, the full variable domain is DVKVTQSSRYLVKRTGEKVFLECVQDMDHENMFWYRQDPGLGLRLIYFSYDVKMKEKGDIPEGYSVSREKKERFSLILESASTNQTSMYLCASSSLRRPQETQYFGPGTRLLVL.

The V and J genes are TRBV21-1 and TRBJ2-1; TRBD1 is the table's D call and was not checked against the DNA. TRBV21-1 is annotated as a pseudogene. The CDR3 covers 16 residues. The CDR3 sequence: CASSNVGGQRYNEQFF. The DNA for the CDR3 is TGTGCCAGCAGCAATGTTGGGGGACAGCGATACAATGAGCAGTTCTTC.

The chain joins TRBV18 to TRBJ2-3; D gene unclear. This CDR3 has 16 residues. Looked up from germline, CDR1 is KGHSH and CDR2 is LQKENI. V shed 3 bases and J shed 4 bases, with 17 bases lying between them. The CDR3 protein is CASSPLSGSGADTQYF. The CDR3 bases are TGTGCCAGCTCACCTCTATCGGGCTCTGGGGCAGATACGCAGTATTTT. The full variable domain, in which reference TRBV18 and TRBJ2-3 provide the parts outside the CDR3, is NAGVMQNPRHLVRRRGQEARLRCSPMKGHSHVYWYRQLPEEGLKFMVYLQKENIIDESGMPKERFSAEFPKEGPSILRIQQVVRGDSAAYFCASSPLSGSGADTQYFGPGTRLTVL.

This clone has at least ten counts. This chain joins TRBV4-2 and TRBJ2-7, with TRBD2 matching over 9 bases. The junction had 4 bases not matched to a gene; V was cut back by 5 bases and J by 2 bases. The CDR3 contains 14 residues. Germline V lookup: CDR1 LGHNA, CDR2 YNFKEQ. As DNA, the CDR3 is TGTGCCAGCAGCTTAGCGGGGGACCCCTACGAGCAGTACTTC. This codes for CASSLAGDPYEQYF.

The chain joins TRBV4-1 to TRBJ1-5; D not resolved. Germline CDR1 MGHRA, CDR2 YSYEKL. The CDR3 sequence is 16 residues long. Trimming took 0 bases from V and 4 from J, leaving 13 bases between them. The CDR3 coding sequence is TGCGCCAGCAGCCAAGAAGGGTACGGTAGTAATCAGCCCCAGCATTTT. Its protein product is CASSQEGYGSNQPQHF.

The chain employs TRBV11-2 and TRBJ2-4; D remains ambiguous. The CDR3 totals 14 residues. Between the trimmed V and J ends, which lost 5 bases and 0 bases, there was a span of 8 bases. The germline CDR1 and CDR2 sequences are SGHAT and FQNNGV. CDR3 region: CASSPMLAKNIQYF. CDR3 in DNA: TGTGCCAGCAGCCCGATGCTAGCCAAAAACATTCAGTACTTC.

CDR3 bases: TGCGCCAGCAGCCAAGATCAGGAGGGGCGTGAAGCTTTCTTT. This codes for CASSQDQEGREAFF. The gene calls are TRBV4-1 and TRBJ1-1; D might be TRBD1 (5 bases). Germline CDR1 reads MGHRA; CDR2 reads YSYEKL. With 0 bases removed from V and 7 bases from J, the gap between germline ends came to 12 bases. CDR3 length: 14 amino acids.

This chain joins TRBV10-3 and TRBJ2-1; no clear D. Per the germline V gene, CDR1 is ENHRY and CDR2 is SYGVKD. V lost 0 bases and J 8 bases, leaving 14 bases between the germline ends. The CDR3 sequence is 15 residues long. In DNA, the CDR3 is TGTGCCATCAGTGAGTCGCTACGTCCGGCGGATGAGCAGTTCTTC. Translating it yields CAISESLRPADEQFF.

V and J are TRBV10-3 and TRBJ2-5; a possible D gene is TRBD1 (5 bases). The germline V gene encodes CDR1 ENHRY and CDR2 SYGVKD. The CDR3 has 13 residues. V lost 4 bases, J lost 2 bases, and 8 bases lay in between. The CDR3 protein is CAISGGAQETQYF. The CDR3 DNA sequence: TGTGCCATCAGTGGTGGGGCGCAAGAGACCCAGTACTTC.

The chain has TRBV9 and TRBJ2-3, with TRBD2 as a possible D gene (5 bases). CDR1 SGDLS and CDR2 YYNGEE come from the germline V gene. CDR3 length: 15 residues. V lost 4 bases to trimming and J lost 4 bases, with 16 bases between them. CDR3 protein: CASSPQEEWADTQYF. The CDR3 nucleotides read TGTGCCAGCAGCCCCCAGGAGGAGTGGGCAGATACGCAGTATTTT.